In this sample, the clone carrying this TCR beta chain turned up many times. Antigen specificity is unknown. This sample is part of a study of T-cell memory formation after mild COVID-19. Whole-study context: TCR clusters were mostly donor specific.

TCRdb called the 5' RACE reads again in MiXCR, with one record for every CDR3 protein. The data contain 200,000 to 250,000 distinct CDR3 sequences, 7.5% to 10% of them singletons. Study results and limitations: CD4+ clones that contracted lay mainly in CM and EM; CD8+ ones lay in EMRA. Contracting clones, day 15 to 85, had balanced CD4/CD8, and later expanders favored CD4+. Pre-infection memory carried some responding clones, suggesting that cross-reactive memory joined.

Germline-derived CDR1 and CDR2 are MNHEY and SVGEGT. This CDR3 comprises 13 residues. J lost 13 bases, V lost 6 bases, and 12 bases had no gene match. V is TRBV6-2 or TRBV6-3 and J is TRBJ2-7, with 10 bases matching TRBD1. Sample: PBMCs or a T cell subset sorted from them (not recorded which). This clonotype was sampled from a man aged 18 to 30 who had mild COVID-19 (a few samples of this study predate the infection). Cell type and time point are not known. The CDR3 coding sequence is TGTGCCAGCAGAGGAACTACAAGGGACAGGGGATACGTC. It yields the protein CASRGTTRDRGYV.